This record concerns one T cell receptor beta chain sequence. Its cognate antigen is unknown. These data belong to a study of T cell responses to AZD1222 COVID-19 vaccine. Study outcomes and limitations: Repertoire samples came only from after the peak T cell response. White British donors predominated, females outnumbered males, and clonal diversity was possibly underestimated.

Germline values: CDR1 LNHDA, CDR2 SQIVND (reference sequence). V lost 7 bases and J lost 4, with 17 bases in between. This CDR3 spans 15 amino acids. Measured with immunoSEQ multiplex PCR; TCRdb has only the in-frame clones, and not every one. The table shows about 70,000 clones, with 88% occurring only once. This sequence joins TRBV19 and TRBJ1-3; D is unclear. The receptor comes from an adult who received the MenACWY meningococcal vaccine as a control. The sample consisted of peripheral blood, taken 28 days after the second dose of the MenACWY control vaccine. The CDR3 region is CASNDLSQAGNTIYF. The CDR3 DNA reads as TGTGCCAGTAACGACCTCTCCCAAGCCGGAAACACCATATATTTT. Supplemented by reference TRBV19 and TRBJ1-3, the full variable domain reads DGGITQSPKYLFRKEGQNVTLSCEQNLNHDAMYWYRQDPGQGLRLIYYSQIVNDFQKGDIAEGYSVSREKKESFPLTVTSAQKNPTAFYLCASNDLSQAGNTIYFGEGSWLTVV.